Following are 18 T cell receptor beta chains from one sample sequenced in a study of control samples from healthy donors and cancer patients. Repertoires were generated with immunoSEQ multiplex PCR, while TCRdb's copy carries only in-frame clones and drops some. This table holds around 93,000 clones, around 90% found once. Input material: blood. The source of these receptors is a man aged 25 to 45 in good health.

This clone was recorded a few times. This sample includes further DNA sequences coding for the same CDR3. The gene calls are TRBV6-6 and TRBJ1-2; D is unclear. CDR3 length: 11 amino acids. CDR1 is MNHNY, CDR2 SVGAGI, per germline (reference sequence). V lost 7 bases, J lost 8 bases, and 11 bases lay in between. CDR3 residues: CASTGLGGYTF. The CDR3 DNA reads TGTGCCAGCACTGGGTTGGGGGGCTACACCTTC.

This clone was seen a few times. The chain couples TRBV13 to TRBJ1-1; D is possibly TRBD1 (6 bases). CDR1 is PRHDT, CDR2 FYEKMQ, per germline (reference sequence). V gave up 7 bases and J gave up 5 bases, with 17 bases separating them. This CDR3 has 14 amino acids. The CDR3 protein is CASNTGRGATEAFF. The CDR3 bases are TGTGCCAGCAACACGGGACGGGGGGCGACTGAAGCTTTCTTT.

This chain links TRBV27 with TRBJ2-7; 8 nucleotides align to TRBD1. Trimming at V came to 2 bases and at J to 4 bases, leaving 7 bases not matched to a gene. The CDR3 totals 15 residues. Germline V gene sequence: CDR1 MNHEY, CDR2 SMNVEV (reference sequence). The CDR3 DNA is TGTGCCAGCAGTTTAGTGGCAGGGGGCAGGTACGAGCAGTACTTC. Translating gives CASSLVAGGRYEQYF.

The chain employs TRBV12-3 or TRBV12-4 and TRBJ1-4; D remains ambiguous. Trimming left V 5 bases short and J 9 bases short, with 7 bases between. The CDR3 has 11 amino acids. The CDR3 DNA is TGTGCCAGCAGTCTAGGACAAAAACTGTTTTTT. Protein: CASSLGQKLFF.

The V and J genes are TRBV7-9 and TRBJ1-6; 8 positions agree with TRBD1. The CDR3 is 15 residues long. Germline V gene lookup returns CDR1 SEHNR and CDR2 FQNEAQ (reference sequence). V was pared by 3 bases and J by 9 bases, with 7 bases of the junction left unmatched. The DNA for the CDR3 is TGTGCCAGCAGCTTGGACAGGGCGGAGATTTCACCCCTCCACTTT. Translation: CASSLDRAEISPLHF.

This sequence joins TRBV7-2 and TRBJ2-1; no reliable D call. This CDR3 contains 13 residues. Germline V gives CDR1 SGHTA, CDR2 FQGNSA. Trimming left V 3 bases short and J 5 bases short, with 8 bases between. For the CDR3, the DNA is TGTGCCAGCAGCTTCGGCAGAAACAATGAGCAGTTCTTC. The encoded protein is CASSFGRNNEQFF.

V is TRBV29-1 and J is TRBJ2-7, with D possibly TRBD1 on 5 matching bases. This CDR3 has 11 amino acids. CDR1 is SQVTM, CDR2 ANQGSEA, per germline. CDR3 bases: TGCAGTTTCTCACAGGCCTACGAGCAGTACTTC. It encodes CSFSQAYEQYF.

The V call is TRBV6-2 or TRBV6-3, the J call TRBJ2-1; 14 bases are shared with TRBD2. CDR1 and CDR2 from the germline V gene are MNHEY and SVGEGT. The CDR3 runs to 19 residues. After removal of 2 bases from V and 0 bases from J, the junction contained 6 bases not matched to a gene. DNA of the CDR3: TGTGCCAGCAGTTACCCACAGGGGACTAGCGGGAGCTCCTACAATGAGCAGTTCTTC. This gives the protein CASSYPQGTSGSSYNEQFF.

V and J are TRBV6-5 and TRBJ1-2; possibly TRBD1 for D (6 bases). The CDR3 has 14 amino acids. Germline V gene sequence: CDR1 MNHEY, CDR2 SVGAGI. The V gene lost 6 bases and the J gene lost 6 bases, with 17 bases spanning the gap. In DNA form, the CDR3 reads TGTGCCAGCAGCGGGACAAGCACTAAAGATGGCTACACCTTC. Protein: CASSGTSTKDGYTF.

The V and J genes are TRBV28 and TRBJ1-2; D ambiguous. The ends were cut back, 1 base at V and 0 bases at J, with 0 bases in the middle. CDR1 and CDR2 from the germline V gene are MDHEN and SYDVKM. CDR3 length equals 12 residues. CDR3 sequence (DNA): TGTGCCAGCAGTTTATCTAACTATGGCTACACCTTC. Its translation: CASSLSNYGYTF.

The sample holds one count of this clone. The rearrangement uses TRBV28 and TRBJ2-1, with unresolved D. The V gene lost 2 bases and the J gene lost 4 bases, with 9 bases spanning the gap. The CDR3 length is 14 residues. The V gene's germline CDR1 is MDHEN and CDR2 SYDVKM. As DNA, the CDR3 is TGTGCCAGCAGTTTAGTTAGCCCGTACAATGAGCAGTTCTTC. This translates into CASSLVSPYNEQFF. Complete variable domain (other parts from reference TRBV28 and TRBJ2-1): DVKVTQSSRYLVKRTGEKVFLECVQDMDHENMFWYRQDPGLGLRLIYFSYDVKMKEKGDIPEGYSVSREKKERFSLILESASTNQTSMYLCASSLVSPYNEQFFGPGTRLTVL.

This chain links TRBV2 with TRBJ1-5; 8 bases are shared with TRBD1. CDR1 and CDR2 (germline): SNHLY, FYNNEI. The V and J ends lost 5 bases and 9 bases, in that order; junction bases with no gene match: 12. The CDR3 runs to 15 residues. CDR3 nucleotides: TGTGCCAGCAGTTCGGGACAGGACATCGCAAGGCCCCAGCATTTT. This translates into CASSSGQDIARPQHF.

The rearrangement joins TRBV27 to TRBJ1-5; D call uncertain. The germline V and J ends were trimmed by 3 bases and 0 bases, with 9 bases remaining between them. The germline V gene has CDR1 MNHEY and CDR2 SMNVEV (reference sequence). CDR3 size: 15 residues. CDR3 DNA: TGTGCCAGCAGTTTCACCGGATATAGCAATCAGCCCCAGCATTTT. Protein sequence: CASSFTGYSNQPQHF.

The chain joins TRBV5-1 to TRBJ2-7; D gene ambiguous. The CDR3 loop spans 12 amino acids. Per germline, CDR1 SGHRS and CDR2 YFSETQ. V shed 7 bases and J shed 2 bases, with 10 bases lying between them. DNA of the CDR3: TGCGCCAGCGGAACAAACACCTACGAGCAGTACTTC. Translated: CASGTNTYEQYF.

The CDR3 protein is CATRRDYTGELFF. DNA for the CDR3: TGTGCCACCCGGAGAGATTACACCGGGGAGCTGTTTTTT. The chain employs TRBV15 and TRBJ2-2; D uncertain. V lost 8 bases, J lost 3 bases, and 10 bases lay in between. This CDR3 is built from 13 residues. In germline, CDR1 is LNHNV, CDR2 YYDKDF (reference sequence).

The chain carries TRBV19 and TRBJ2-7; 7 positions agree with TRBD2. This CDR3 is built from 12 residues. Germline trimming cut 3 bases from V and 6 bases from J; bases unmatched to any gene: 2. Germline values: CDR1 LNHDA, CDR2 SQIVND (reference sequence). DNA of the CDR3: TGTGCCAGTAGTATGACTAGCCGCGAGCAGTACTTC. It codes for CASSMTSREQYF. Looking up the rest from reference TRBV19 and TRBJ2-7 gives the full variable domain: DGGITQSPKYLFRKEGQNVTLSCEQNLNHDAMYWYRQDPGQGLRLIYYSQIVNDFQKGDIAEGYSVSREKKESFPLTVTSAQKNPTAFYLCASSMTSREQYFGPGTRLTVT.

This clone was counted a few times. This chain uses TRBV5-5 with TRBJ2-1; 13 bases agree with TRBD2. The CDR3 is 19 amino acids. V trimming: 4 bases; J trimming: 10 bases; junction bases outside the gene matches: 20. The germline gives CDR1 SGHKS, CDR2 YYEKEE (reference sequence). CDR3 sequence reads: CASSPRPTSGRYHSGEQFF. In DNA, the CDR3 is TGTGCCAGCAGCCCGAGACCGACTAGCGGGAGGTACCATTCCGGGGAGCAGTTCTTC.

This clone occurred once. The genes are TRBV7-3 and TRBJ2-3; D is unresolved. Per germline, CDR1 SGHTA and CDR2 FQGTGA. The CDR3 totals 13 residues. The V and J ends lost 1 base and 4 bases respectively, with 6 bases between them. The CDR3 coding sequence is TGTGCCAGCAGCTTAAGCCGGGCAGATACGCAGTATTTT. Amino acid sequence: CASSLSRADTQYF.